This is a list of T cell receptor beta chains from one sample in a study of blood T cell repertoires in COVID-19. Libraries were prepared by immunoSEQ multiplex PCR; TCRdb keeps only in-frame clonotypes and omits some of them. The sample holds about 250,000 clones, roughly 80% seen once. The sample consisted of peripheral blood. The receptors derive from a woman older than 75 with acute or convalescent COVID-19. The CDR3 runs from the conserved cysteine through the conserved F or W. D genes are given only for firm matches. Clone size is given for some rows only: seen once, a few or many times, or a class if the clone is expanded.

d_call	v_call	clone_size	j_call	cdr3_nt	cdr3_aa
.	TRBV19	.	TRBJ2-6	TGTGCCAGTAGTATTTACGGGACTGGGGCCAACGTCCTGACTTTC	CASSIYGTGANVLTF
.	TRBV18	.	TRBJ1-1	TGTGCCAGCTCCTCACCAGACACTGAAGCTTTCTTT	CASSSPDTEAFF
TRBD1	TRBV5-4	.	TRBJ1-4	TGTGCCAGCAGCTCGATAGGGACAGGAGTGCTCTCAACTAATGAAAAACTGTTTTTT	CASSSIGTGVLSTNEKLFF
TRBD2	TRBV30	few	TRBJ2-7	TGTGCCTGGAGTGAGCTAGCGGGAGTCATCGAGCAGTACTTC	CAWSELAGVIEQYF
TRBD2	TRBV5-1	.	TRBJ2-5	TGCGCCAGCAGCCCCCCGGGCGGGGGGGAAGAGACCCAGTACTTC	CASSPPGGGEETQYF
TRBD1	TRBV7-2	.	TRBJ2-4	TGTGCCAGCAGCCTCTCGTCGACAGGGCCCAAAAACATTCAGTACTTC	CASSLSSTGPKNIQYF
TRBD1	TRBV19	.	TRBJ1-6	TGTGCCAGTAGTCCGACAGGGGGCAGGACACCCCTCCACTTT	CASSPTGGRTPLHF
.	TRBV7-3	.	TRBJ1-1	TGTGCCAGCAGCTCACAAGCGGCGAACACTGAAGCTTTCTTT	CASSSQAANTEAFF
.	TRBV19	.	TRBJ2-2	TGTGCCAGTAGTATCCTCTTGGGGAGCACCGGGGAGCTGTTTTTT	CASSILLGSTGELFF
.	TRBV29-1	few	TRBJ2-3	TGCAGCGTGGACATAAACACAGATACGCAGTATTTT	CSVDINTDTQYF
TRBD1	TRBV4-1	.	TRBJ1-1	TGCGCCAGCAGCCAAGTAACAGGGGTTGTCACTGAAGCTTTCTTT	CASSQVTGVVTEAFF
TRBD1	TRBV5-1	.	TRBJ2-7	TGCGCCAGCAGCCAAACAGGGACAGCCTACGAGCAGTACTTC	CASSQTGTAYEQYF